The 16 T cell receptor beta chains below were found in one sample sequenced in a study of cytomegalovirus exposure and HLA in healthy donors. Profiled with immunoSEQ multiplex PCR; TCRdb holds only in-frame clones, not every one. The sample consists of 130,000 or so clones, around 92% of them appearing once. The sample comprised PBMCs. These TCRs come from a man in his thirties or forties in good health and CMV-seronegative.

This rearrangement joins TRBV27 to TRBJ1-6; D gene ambiguous. The CDR3 runs to 14 residues. The germline V gene has CDR1 MNHEY and CDR2 SMNVEV (reference sequence). V was clipped by 2 bases and J by 4 bases, with 6 bases between them. The CDR3 region is CASSLVRYNSPLHF. The DNA for the CDR3 is TGTGCCAGCAGTTTAGTGCGGTATAATTCACCCCTCCACTTT.

The V and J genes are TRBV6-5 and TRBJ1-1; the D gene is possibly TRBD1 (6 bases). The CDR3 runs 14 residues. Germline V gene data show CDR1 as MNHEY and CDR2 as SVGAGI. Trimming cost V 6 bases and J 8 bases, with 19 bases left between them. CDR3 in DNA: TGTGCCAGCAGGAGCAGGGGTGGTAGAGTGGAAGCTTTCTTT. Encoded protein: CASRSRGGRVEAFF.

This chain connects TRBV7-9 to TRBJ2-1, with a possible D match to TRBD2 (5 bases). This CDR3 region has 15 residues. V lost 3 bases and J lost 3, with 12 bases in between. Germline CDR1 and CDR2: SEHNR and FQNEAQ (reference sequence). CDR3: CASSFTLGYYNEQFF. The CDR3 DNA sequence: TGTGCCAGCAGCTTCACACTAGGATACTACAATGAGCAGTTCTTC.

This rearrangement joins TRBV7-2 to TRBJ2-7; 9 nucleotides agree with TRBD1. Germline V CDR1 and CDR2: SGHTA, FQGNSA. V lost 2 bases, J lost 3 bases, and 5 bases stayed unmatched. The CDR3 is 15 residues long. CDR3 bases: TGTGCCAGCAGCTTACCCGGGACAGGGATCTACGAGCAGTACTTC. This gives the protein CASSLPGTGIYEQYF.

The rearrangement uses TRBV2 and TRBJ1-1, with a tentative D call TRBD1 (5 bases). This CDR3 spans 11 amino acids. V lost 5 bases, J lost 7 bases, and 8 bases lay in between. From germline, CDR1 is SNHLY and CDR2 FYNNEI. The CDR3 DNA is TGTGCCAGCAGTACAGGAATTGAAGCTTTCTTT. Its translation: CASSTGIEAFF.

The chain employs TRBV7-3 and TRBJ2-3; D is possibly TRBD1 (5 bases). The CDR3 has 13 residues. From germline, CDR1 is SGHTA and CDR2 FQGTGA. The V and J ends lost 1 base and 9 bases respectively, with 11 bases between them. In DNA form, the CDR3 reads TGTGCCAGCAGCTTAATCCCGCAGGGAACGCAGTATTTT. Its translation: CASSLIPQGTQYF. The whole variable domain, remainder taken from reference TRBV7-3 and TRBJ2-3, is GAGVSQTPSNKVTEKGKYVELRCDPISGHTALYWYRQSLGQGPEFLIYFQGTGAADDSGLPNDRFFAVRPEGSVSTLKIQRTERGDSAVYLCASSLIPQGTQYFGPGTRLTVL.

The chain joins TRBV6-5 to TRBJ1-4, with D possibly matching TRBD1 (5 bases). The V end was cut by 6 bases, the J end by 0 bases, with 11 bases between. The CDR3 totals 15 residues. The germline CDR1 and CDR2 sequences are MNHEY and SVGAGI. CDR3 region: CASSPGFATNEKLFF. CDR3 sequence (DNA): TGTGCCAGCAGCCCAGGGTTCGCAACTAATGAAAAACTGTTTTTT.

This clone was seen a few times. The chain joins TRBV6-1 to TRBJ2-3, with unresolved D. The CDR3 spans 13 residues. V dropped 2 bases and J dropped 4 bases, with 7 bases sitting between them. Looked up from germline, CDR1 is MNHNS and CDR2 is SASEGT. The CDR3 DNA is TGTGCCAGCAGTGAAAACAGTCCAGATACGCAGTATTTT. Translation gives CASSENSPDTQYF.

This clone was counted between two and nine times. CDR3 bases: TGTGCCAGCAGTTTAGCACCTCTAAGCAATCAGCCCCAGCATTTT. It yields the protein CASSLAPLSNQPQHF. This chain joins TRBV28 and TRBJ1-5; D remains unclear. This CDR3 is 15 amino acids long. CDR1 and CDR2 from the germline V gene are MDHEN and SYDVKM. Trimming left V 2 bases short and J 1 base short, with 9 bases between.

V gene TRBV14 combines with J gene TRBJ1-2; possible D gene TRBD1, 6 bases. Looked up from germline, CDR1 is SGHDN and CDR2 is FVKESK. Deletions cut 1 base from V and 5 bases from J, with 14 bases between. The CDR3 has 15 residues. The CDR3: CASSQGPTGYYGYTF. The CDR3 region has the DNA TGTGCCAGCAGCCAAGGACCAACAGGGTATTATGGCTACACCTTC. Based on the CDR3 plus reference TRBV14 and TRBJ1-2, the full variable domain is EAGVTQFPSHSVIEKGQTVTLRCDPISGHDNLYWYRRVMGKEIKFLLHFVKESKQDESGMPNNRFLAERTGGTYSTLKVQPAELEDSGVYFCASSQGPTGYYGYTFGSGTRLTVV.

The rearrangement links TRBV6-5 to TRBJ1-2; TRBD1 agrees at 7 bases. The CDR3 spans 11 residues. CDR1 and CDR2 (germline): MNHEY, SVGAGI. V shed 7 bases, J shed 9 bases, and the junction held 5 bases outside the gene matches. The CDR3 spells CASTDRESYTF. DNA for the CDR3: TGTGCCAGCACCGACAGGGAAAGCTACACCTTC.

J is TRBJ2-2 and V is TRBV19; perhaps TRBD1 as D (5 bases). The CDR3 consists of 13 residues. Trimming shortened V by 3 bases and J by 6 bases, and 8 bases separated the two germline ends. Germline V gives CDR1 LNHDA, CDR2 SQIVND (reference sequence). CDR3: CASSISGPGELFF. The CDR3 DNA follows: TGTGCCAGTAGTATCTCAGGGCCCGGGGAGCTGTTTTTT.

V gene TRBV5-4 combines with J gene TRBJ1-2, with 8 nucleotides matching TRBD1. The CDR3 length is 15 residues. CDR1 and CDR2 from the germline V gene are SGHNT and YYREEE (reference sequence). With V trimmed by 4 bases and J by 4 bases, 9 bases remained unmatched. This CDR3 is CASSRWTGKSYGYTF. In nucleotides, the CDR3 is TGTGCCAGCAGCAGATGGACAGGGAAGAGCTATGGCTACACCTTC.

The chain uses TRBV7-8 and TRBJ2-7, with 12 bases identical to TRBD2. The CDR3 covers 15 residues. The germline gives CDR1 SGHVS, CDR2 FQNEAQ. V was pared by 3 bases and J by 3 bases, with 3 bases of the junction left unmatched. In nucleotides, the CDR3 is TGTGCCAGCAGCTTGCTAGCGGGGGGGTTCTACGAGCAGTACTTC. This gives the protein CASSLLAGGFYEQYF.

This chain connects TRBV5-4 to TRBJ1-2, with 9 nucleotides matching TRBD1. CDR3 length: 13 residues. Germline CDR1 and CDR2: SGHNT and YYREEE (reference sequence). Unmatched junction bases numbered 3, after V lost 1 base and J lost 8 bases. CDR3 DNA: TGTGCCAGCAGCTTGACAGGGGGCGGCGGCTACACCTTC. Protein sequence: CASSLTGGGGYTF.

The chain links TRBV27 to TRBJ2-7, with D maybe TRBD1 (6 bases). The CDR3 has 14 residues. Germline loops: CDR1 MNHEY, CDR2 SMNVEV (reference sequence). V was cut by 7 bases and J by 6 bases, with 19 bases left in between. The CDR3 spells CASTRGDTKTEQYF. The CDR3 nucleotides read TGTGCCAGCACTAGAGGGGACACTAAGACCGAGCAGTACTTC.